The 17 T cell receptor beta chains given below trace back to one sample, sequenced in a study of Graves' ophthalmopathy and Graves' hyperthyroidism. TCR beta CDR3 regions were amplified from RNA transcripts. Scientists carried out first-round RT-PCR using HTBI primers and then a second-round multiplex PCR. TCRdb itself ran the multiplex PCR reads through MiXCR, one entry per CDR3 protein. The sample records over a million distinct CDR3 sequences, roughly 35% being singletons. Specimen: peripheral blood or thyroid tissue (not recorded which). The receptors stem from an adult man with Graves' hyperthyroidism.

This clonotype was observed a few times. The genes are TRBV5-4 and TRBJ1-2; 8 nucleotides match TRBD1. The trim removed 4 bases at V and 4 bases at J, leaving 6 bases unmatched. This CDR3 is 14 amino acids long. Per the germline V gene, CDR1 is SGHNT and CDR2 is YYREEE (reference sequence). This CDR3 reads CASSPGQEVYGYTF. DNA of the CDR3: TGTGCCAGCAGCCCGGGACAGGAGGTCTATGGCTACACCTTC.

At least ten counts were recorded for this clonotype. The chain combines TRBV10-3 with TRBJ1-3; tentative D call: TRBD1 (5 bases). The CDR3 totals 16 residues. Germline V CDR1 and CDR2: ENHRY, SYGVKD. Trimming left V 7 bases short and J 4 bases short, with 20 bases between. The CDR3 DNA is TGTGCCATCACTCGGGGAGATCAGGGAGCCGGAAACACCATATATTTT. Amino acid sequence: CAITRGDQGAGNTIYF.

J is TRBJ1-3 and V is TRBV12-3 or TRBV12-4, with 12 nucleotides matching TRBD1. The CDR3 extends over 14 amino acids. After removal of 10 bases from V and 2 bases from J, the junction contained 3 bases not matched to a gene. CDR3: CATGTGGTGNTIYF. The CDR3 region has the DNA TGTGCCACCGGGACAGGGGGCACTGGAAACACCATATATTTT.

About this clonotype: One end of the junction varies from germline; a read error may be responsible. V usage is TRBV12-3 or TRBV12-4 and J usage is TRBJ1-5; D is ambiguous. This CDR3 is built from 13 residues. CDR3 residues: CANSLRSNQPQHF. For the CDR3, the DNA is TGTGCCAACAGTTTACGTAGCAATCAGCCCCAGCATTTT.

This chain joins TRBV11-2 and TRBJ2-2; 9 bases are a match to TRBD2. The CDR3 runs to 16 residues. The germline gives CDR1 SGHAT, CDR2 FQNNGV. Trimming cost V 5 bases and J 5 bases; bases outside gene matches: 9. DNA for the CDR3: TGTGCCAGCAGCCAACCGGGACTAGCTGATACCGGGGAGCTGTTTTTT. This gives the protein CASSQPGLADTGELFF.

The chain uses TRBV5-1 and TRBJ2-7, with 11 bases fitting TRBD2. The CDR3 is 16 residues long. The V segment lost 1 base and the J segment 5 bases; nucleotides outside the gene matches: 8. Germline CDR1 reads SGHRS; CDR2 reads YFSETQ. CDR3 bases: TGCGCCAGCAGCTTGACACTAGCGGGAGTCGTCAACGAGCAGTACTTC. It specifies CASSLTLAGVVNEQYF. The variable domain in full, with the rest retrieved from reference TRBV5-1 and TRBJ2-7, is KAGVTQTPRYLIKTRGQQVTLSCSPISGHRSVSWYQQTPGQGLQFLFEYFSETQRNKGNFPGRFSGRQFSNSRSEMNVSTLELGDSALYLCASSLTLAGVVNEQYFGPGTRLTVT.

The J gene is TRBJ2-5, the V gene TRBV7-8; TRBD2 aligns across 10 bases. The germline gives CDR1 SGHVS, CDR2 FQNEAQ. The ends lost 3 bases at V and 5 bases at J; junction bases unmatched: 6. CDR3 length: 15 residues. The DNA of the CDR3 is TGTGCCAGCAGCTTCCCAGCGGGGGGGGGGGAGACCCAGTACTTC. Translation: CASSFPAGGGETQYF.

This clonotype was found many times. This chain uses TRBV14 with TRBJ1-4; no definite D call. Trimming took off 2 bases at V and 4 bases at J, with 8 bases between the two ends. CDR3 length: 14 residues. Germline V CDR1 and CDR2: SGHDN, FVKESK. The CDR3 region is CASSQHLGNEKLFF. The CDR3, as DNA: TGTGCCAGCAGCCAACACCTCGGTAATGAAAAACTGTTTTTT.

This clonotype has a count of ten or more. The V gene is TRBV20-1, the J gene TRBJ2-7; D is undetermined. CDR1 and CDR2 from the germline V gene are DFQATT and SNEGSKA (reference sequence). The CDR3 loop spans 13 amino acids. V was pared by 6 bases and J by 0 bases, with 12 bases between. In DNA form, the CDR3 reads TGCAGTGCCGATGCACCAACCTCCTACGAGCAGTACTTC. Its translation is CSADAPTSYEQYF.

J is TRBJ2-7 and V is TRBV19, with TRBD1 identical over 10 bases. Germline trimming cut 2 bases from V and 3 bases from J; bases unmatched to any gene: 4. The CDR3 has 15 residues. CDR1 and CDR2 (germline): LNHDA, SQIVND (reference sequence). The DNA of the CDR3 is TGTGCCAGTAGTATACCGGGACAGGGGTTCTACGAGCAGTACTTC. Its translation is CASSIPGQGFYEQYF. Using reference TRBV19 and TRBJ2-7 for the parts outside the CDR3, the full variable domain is DGGITQSPKYLFRKEGQNVTLSCEQNLNHDAMYWYRQDPGQGLRLIYYSQIVNDFQKGDIAEGYSVSREKKESFPLTVTSAQKNPTAFYLCASSIPGQGFYEQYFGPGTRLTVT.

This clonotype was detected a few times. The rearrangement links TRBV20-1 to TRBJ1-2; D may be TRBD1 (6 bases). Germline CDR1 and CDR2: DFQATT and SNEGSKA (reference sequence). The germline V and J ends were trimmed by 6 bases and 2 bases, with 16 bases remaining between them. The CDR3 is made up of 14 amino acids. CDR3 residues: CSARPQGFNYGYTF. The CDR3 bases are TGCAGTGCCCGCCCCCAGGGGTTCAACTATGGCTACACCTTC.

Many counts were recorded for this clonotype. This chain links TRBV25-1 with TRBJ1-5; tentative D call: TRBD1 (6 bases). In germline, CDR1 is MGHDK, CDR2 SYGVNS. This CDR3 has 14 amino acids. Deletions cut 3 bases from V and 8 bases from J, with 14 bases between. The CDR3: CASSDDRGAEPQHF. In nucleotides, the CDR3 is TGTGCCAGCAGTGACGACCGGGGGGCAGAGCCCCAGCATTTT.

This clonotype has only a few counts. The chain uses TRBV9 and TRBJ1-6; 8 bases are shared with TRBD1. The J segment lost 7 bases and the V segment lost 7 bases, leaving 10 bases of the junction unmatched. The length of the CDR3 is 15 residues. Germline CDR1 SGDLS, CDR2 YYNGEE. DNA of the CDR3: TGTGCCAGCTCTTTGTCGGGACAGGAAAATTCACCCCTCCACTTT. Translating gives CASSLSGQENSPLHF.

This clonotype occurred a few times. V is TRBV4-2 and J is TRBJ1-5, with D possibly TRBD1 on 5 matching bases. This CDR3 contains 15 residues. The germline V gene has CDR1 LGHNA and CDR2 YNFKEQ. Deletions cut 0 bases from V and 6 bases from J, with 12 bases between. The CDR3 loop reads CASSQDGSGTQPQHF. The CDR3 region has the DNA TGTGCCAGCAGCCAAGATGGTTCGGGGACTCAGCCCCAGCATTTT.

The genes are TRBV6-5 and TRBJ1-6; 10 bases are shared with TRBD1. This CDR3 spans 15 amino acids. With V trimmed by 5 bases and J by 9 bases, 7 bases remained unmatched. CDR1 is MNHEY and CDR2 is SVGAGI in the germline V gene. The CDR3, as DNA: TGTGCCAGCAGTGAAACCGGGACAGGGGTTTCACCCCTCCACTTT. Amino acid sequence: CASSETGTGVSPLHF.

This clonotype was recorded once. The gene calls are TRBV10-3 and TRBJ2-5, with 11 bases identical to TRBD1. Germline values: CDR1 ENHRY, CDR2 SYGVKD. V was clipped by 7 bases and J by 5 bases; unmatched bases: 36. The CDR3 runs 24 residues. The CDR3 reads CAINEGVAIEIPLFRDRGSETQYF. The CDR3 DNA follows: TGTGCCATCAATGAAGGTGTAGCCATCGAAATCCCCCTGTTTCGGGACAGGGGGTCCGAGACCCAGTACTTC.

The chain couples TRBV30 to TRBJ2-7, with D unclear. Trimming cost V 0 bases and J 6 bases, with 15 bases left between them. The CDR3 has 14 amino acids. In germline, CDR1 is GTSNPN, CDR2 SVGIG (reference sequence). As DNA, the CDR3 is TGTGCCTGGAGTGTACAGACACCGAGGACCGAGCAGTACTTC. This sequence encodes CAWSVQTPRTEQYF.